Sequencing of this TCR beta chain was carried out in a study of glioma-infiltrating T cells after dendritic cell vaccination. Study-wide context: Monocyte-derived dendritic cells, cultured less than 9 days with IL-4 and GM-CSF, were pulsed with autologous tumor lysate.

This clone has just a few counts. Germline V gives CDR1 KGHSH, CDR2 LQKENI. The V segment lost 3 bases and the J segment 2 bases; nucleotides outside the gene matches: 4. The CDR3 is 14 residues long. As for time point: after dendritic cell vaccination, including at tumor progression/relapse. PBMC sampling occurred before vaccination, two weeks after the third dose, and at progression. Amplification used 60 V beta primers and 13 J beta primers. TCRdb's table, derived via immunoSEQ multiplex PCR, lists solely in-frame clones and lacks some. The sample has around 90,000 clones; 75% to 90% are singletons.

This specimen consisted of blood, obtained after dendritic cell vaccination. The clonotype was recovered from a human donor with glioblastoma. The chain couples TRBV18 to TRBJ2-7; 7 bases fit TRBD1. The chain's CDR3 is CASSPPGQPYEQYV. The CDR3 nucleotides read TGTGCCAGCTCACCTCCGGGACAGCCCTACGAGCAGTACGTC.